This T cell receptor beta chain was found in a study of blood T cell repertoires in COVID-19. Libraries were prepared by immunoSEQ multiplex PCR; TCRdb keeps only in-frame clonotypes and omits some of them. The sample lists approximately 210,000 clones, about four fifths occurring once. Germline V gives CDR1 MDHEN, CDR2 SYDVKM. The CDR3 length is 14 residues. The ends were cut back, 7 bases at V and 2 bases at J, with 15 bases in the middle. The chain is built from TRBV28 and TRBJ2-7; maybe TRBD1 (7 bases). Sequencing was done on a sample of peripheral blood. The sequence was collected from an elderly woman with COVID-19, enrolled during active disease. The CDR3: CASKGAGIPYEQYF. In DNA, the CDR3 is TGTGCCAGCAAGGGGGCGGGGATACCCTACGAGCAGTACTTC.